Detailed here is one TCR beta chain. The authors' processing: Using reference gene primer amplification, nucleated cell counts were estimated. The protocol was immunoSEQ multiplex PCR, while the TCRdb copy is restricted to in-frame clones and leaves out a portion. Clone size and V and J calls were adopted from that table, with D and trimming inferred from the DNA. The table records approximately 170,000 clones, around 89% of them present only once. The CDR3 sequence is 14 residues long. Germline lookup yields CDR1 MGHRA and CDR2 YSYEKL. The V and J ends lost 2 bases and 4 bases respectively, with 9 bases between them. The data were taken from a study of blood T cell repertoires in COVID-19. For the study at large: Sites across the United States, Italy and Spain contributed samples from acute and convalescent COVID-19.

The chain links TRBV4-1 to TRBJ1-5; D may be TRBD1 (5 bases). This clonotype was obtained from a man aged 55-75 years with acute or convalescent COVID-19. What was sequenced was peripheral blood. CDR3 amino acids: CASSQSGLNQPQHF. CDR3 sequence (DNA): TGCGCCAGCAGCCAATCGGGACTAAATCAGCCCCAGCATTTT.